The 21 T cell receptor beta chains presented below share a single source sample, sequenced in a study of regulatory dendritic cells for organ transplantation (TCRdb year 2017). Library preparation employed the immunoSEQ multiplex PCR assay. TCRdb limited this immuneACCESS table to in-frame rearrangements with V and J called. A share of clones is missing; checked studies link under half to unresolved V genes, and the rest is unexplained. The sample records around 20,000 clones, 80% to 90% of which are singletons. The top ten hold about 0.74% of the sample. Antigens for these TCRs are unknown. Sorted T cell subsets were CFSE-labeled and co-cultured for roughly five days with allogeneic regulatory or mature dendritic cells at a 1:10 DC:T ratio. The sequenced sample consisted of naive CD4+ T cells from blood cultured with regulatory dendritic cells. Read against the paper, the sample's cell subset or site label means: CD45RA+ naive T cells. These receptors came from a human donor in good health.

V gene TRBV4-2 combines with J gene TRBJ2-2; tentatively, D is TRBD1 (5 bases). Germline V CDR1 and CDR2: LGHNA, YNFKEQ. The germline V and J ends were trimmed by 5 bases and 1 base, with 14 bases remaining between them. The CDR3 is 16 residues long. DNA for the CDR3: TGTGCCAGCAGCGCAGGGCTCTCCAGGAACACCGGGGAGCTGTTTTTT. It specifies CASSAGLSRNTGELFF.

This chain connects TRBV7-9 to TRBJ2-1, with 11 bases fitting TRBD2. Trimming took 2 bases from V and 7 from J; bases not matched to a gene: 10. Germline V gene lookup returns CDR1 SEHNR and CDR2 FQNEAQ (reference sequence). The CDR3 loop spans 17 amino acids. The CDR3 is CASSLPILLAGANEQFF. The DNA for the CDR3 is TGTGCCAGCAGCTTACCAATTCTACTAGCGGGGGCAAATGAGCAGTTCTTC. The whole variable domain, remainder taken from reference TRBV7-9 and TRBJ2-1, is DTGVSQNPRHKITKRGQNVTFRCDPISEHNRLYWYRQTLGQGPEFLTYFQNEAQLEKSRLLSDRFSAERPKGSFSTLEIQRTEQGDSAMYLCASSLPILLAGANEQFFGPGTRLTVL.

The V and J genes are TRBV18 and TRBJ2-1, with 10 bases fitting TRBD2. The CDR3 totals 15 residues. CDR1 is KGHSH, CDR2 LQKENI, per germline. The trim removed 2 bases at V and 7 bases at J, leaving 5 bases unmatched. Here the CDR3 DNA reads TGTGCCAGCTCACCATCTAGCGGGAGAGGTAATGAGCAGTTCTTC. It translates to CASSPSSGRGNEQFF.

The rearrangement uses TRBV9 and TRBJ2-1; 7 bases map to TRBD1. The germline V gene has CDR1 SGDLS and CDR2 YYNGEE. This CDR3 is 13 amino acids long. J gave up 10 bases and V 3 bases, and 7 bases lay outside the gene matches. The CDR3 loop is CASSALTGIEQFF. CDR3 DNA: TGTGCCAGCAGCGCCCTGACAGGGATCGAGCAGTTCTTC.

The V and J genes are TRBV11-3 and TRBJ1-6, with 7 bases fitting TRBD1. The CDR3 consists of 13 residues. Germline V gives CDR1 SGHNT, CDR2 YENEEA. After removal of 3 bases from V and 10 bases from J, the junction contained 3 bases not matched to a gene. DNA for the CDR3: TGTGCCAGCAGCTTTACAGGGGTCTCACCCCTCCACTTT. It yields the protein CASSFTGVSPLHF.

The sample holds a few counts of this clone. V gene TRBV14 combines with J gene TRBJ1-6, with D maybe TRBD1 (6 bases). Germline-derived CDR1 and CDR2 are SGHDN and FVKESK. The germline V and J ends were trimmed by 4 bases and 3 bases, with 16 bases remaining between them. The CDR3 loop spans 17 amino acids. The chain's CDR3 is CASSRTGGGLYNSPLHF. DNA of the CDR3: TGTGCCAGCAGCCGCACCGGGGGGGGCCTCTATAATTCACCCCTCCACTTT.

The chain joins TRBV6-5 to TRBJ2-7; D may be TRBD1 (6 bases). This CDR3 spans 12 amino acids. V lost 6 bases and J 5 bases, leaving 11 bases between the germline ends. CDR1 is MNHEY, CDR2 SVGAGI, per germline. The CDR3 nucleotides are TGTGCCAGCAGCCTTGACAGGCACGAGCAGTACTTC. This gives the protein CASSLDRHEQYF.

This chain links TRBV19 with TRBJ1-2, with 8 bases matching TRBD1. The CDR3 length is 13 residues. Losses at the gene ends were 5 bases for V and 7 bases for J; bases not matched to a gene: 6. CDR1 and CDR2 from the germline V gene are LNHDA and SQIVND (reference sequence). The CDR3 nucleotides are TGTGCCAGTAGTGCGACAGGGGCCGGTGGCTACACCTTC. Amino acids: CASSATGAGGYTF.

This clone was counted a single time. This chain uses TRBV19 with TRBJ1-2; D gene ambiguous. This CDR3 is built from 15 residues. The germline V gene has CDR1 LNHDA and CDR2 SQIVND (reference sequence). Trimming removed 2 bases at V and 4 bases at J, with 14 bases between. CDR3 bases: TGTGCCAGTAGTATATGGGCGACAATTGCCTATGGCTACACCTTC. It yields the protein CASSIWATIAYGYTF.

The genes are TRBV7-2 and TRBJ2-2; no reliable D call. This CDR3 is 14 amino acids long. The germline CDR1 and CDR2 sequences are SGHTA and FQGNSA. Trimming removed 2 bases at V and 6 bases at J, with 10 bases between. For the CDR3, the DNA is TGTGCCAGCAGCTTACTTAGTGACCCCGGGGAGCTGTTTTTT. Protein: CASSLLSDPGELFF.

V usage is TRBV25-1 and J usage is TRBJ1-4; D is possibly TRBD1 (5 bases). This CDR3 has 14 residues. The V and J ends lost 2 bases and 7 bases respectively, with 11 bases between them. Looked up from germline, CDR1 is MGHDK and CDR2 is SYGVNS. This CDR3 reads CASSEPGQGEKLFF. The CDR3 bases are TGTGCCAGCAGTGAACCAGGGCAGGGTGAAAAACTGTTTTTT.

The chain couples TRBV6-5 to TRBJ1-3, with D uncertain. CDR3 length: 15 residues. CDR1 and CDR2 (germline): MNHEY, SVGAGI. Deletions cut 0 bases from V and 2 bases from J, with 8 bases between. CDR3 bases: TGTGCCAGCAGTTACTCTCCATATACTGGAAACACCATATATTTT. Its translation: CASSYSPYTGNTIYF.

This chain links TRBV5-4 with TRBJ2-5, with 12 bases identical to TRBD2. The J call is in doubt because the DNA end fits TRBJ2-7 better. The CDR3 extends over 15 amino acids. CDR1 and CDR2 (germline): SGHNT, YYREEE (reference sequence). The CDR3 coding sequence is TGTGCCAGCAGCCCCTGGACTAGCGGGACCTACGAGCAGTACTTC. This translates into CASSPWTSGTYEQYF.

The CDR3 nucleotides are TGTGCCAGTAGTATGGGGGTCGCAGACCCAAGGCCCCAGCATTTT. Its translation: CASSMGVADPRPQHF. The gene calls are TRBV19 and TRBJ1-5, with D possibly being TRBD1 (5 bases). From germline, CDR1 is LNHDA and CDR2 SQIVND (reference sequence). The V end lost 3 bases, the J end lost 9 bases, and 18 bases lay between the germline ends. The length of the CDR3 is 15 residues.

V gene TRBV28 combines with J gene TRBJ1-1; 7 nucleotides line up with TRBD1. Per germline, CDR1 MDHEN and CDR2 SYDVKM. Trimming at V came to 2 bases and at J to 1 base, leaving 7 bases not matched to a gene. The CDR3 has 16 amino acids. This CDR3 reads CASSLPRQGGNTEAFF. CDR3 nucleotide sequence: TGTGCCAGCAGTTTACCCCGACAGGGAGGGAACACTGAAGCTTTCTTT.

This sequence joins TRBV10-3 and TRBJ2-7; TRBD1 matches 7 bases. V gave up 4 bases and J gave up 5 bases; unmatched junction bases: 5. This CDR3 spans 13 amino acids. Germline values: CDR1 ENHRY, CDR2 SYGVKD. CDR3 loop: CAISVFQGDEQYF. The DNA for the CDR3 is TGTGCCATCAGTGTTTTCCAGGGGGACGAGCAGTACTTC.

CDR3 sequence reads: CASSLQQGGAFF. CDR3 in DNA: TGTGCCAGCAGTTTACAACAGGGCGGAGCTTTCTTT. V and J are TRBV28 and TRBJ1-1; a weak D match, TRBD1 (6 bases). V gave up 2 bases and J gave up 10 bases, with 11 bases separating them. Germline values: CDR1 MDHEN, CDR2 SYDVKM. The CDR3 has 12 residues.

V is TRBV6-5 and J is TRBJ2-3, with 8 positions matching TRBD1. The ends lost 5 bases at V and 2 bases at J; junction bases unmatched: 6. Looked up from germline, CDR1 is MNHEY and CDR2 is SVGAGI. CDR3 length equals 15 residues. The CDR3 here is CASSQRTGHTDTQYF. The CDR3 DNA reads TGTGCCAGCAGTCAACGGACAGGGCACACAGATACGCAGTATTTT.

This clone showed up just a few times. J is TRBJ1-4 and V is TRBV28; tentative D call: TRBD1 (6 bases). Between the trimmed V and J ends, which lost 7 bases and 3 bases, there was a span of 9 bases. This CDR3 is 13 amino acids long. Looked up from germline, CDR1 is MDHEN and CDR2 is SYDVKM. The CDR3 region has the DNA TGTGCCAGCAACGAGGGGGCTAATGAAAAACTGTTTTTT. Translating gives CASNEGANEKLFF. The full variable domain, rest sourced from reference TRBV28 and TRBJ1-4, is DVKVTQSSRYLVKRTGEKVFLECVQDMDHENMFWYRQDPGLGLRLIYFSYDVKMKEKGDIPEGYSVSREKKERFSLILESASTNQTSMYLCASNEGANEKLFFGSGTQLSVL.

V gene TRBV7-2 combines with J gene TRBJ2-3; D not resolved. Per the germline V gene, CDR1 is SGHTA and CDR2 is FQGNSA. There are 13 residues in the CDR3. Trimming left V 5 bases short and J 2 bases short, with 8 bases between. The CDR3: CASSGRITDTQYF. The CDR3 coding sequence is TGTGCCAGCAGCGGAAGAATCACAGATACGCAGTATTTT.

This clone was seen only a few times. V usage is TRBV7-3 and J usage is TRBJ2-1, with D perhaps TRBD1 (6 bases). Trimming took off 4 bases at V and 3 bases at J, with 22 bases between the two ends. This CDR3 is built from 18 residues. From germline, CDR1 is SGHTA and CDR2 FQGTGA. The CDR3 DNA reads as TGTGCCAGCAGCTCACCCACTGGACAAGGGGGAAACTACAATGAGCAGTTCTTC. Translation gives CASSSPTGQGGNYNEQFF.